This T cell receptor beta chain was captured by sequencing in a study of shared clonotypes between healthy human individuals. Across the study: CD8 memory received one plate per donor, CD8 naive two, CD4 memory three and CD4 naive three.

Sequencing was at deep level. Here immunoSEQ multiplex PCR was the method, and the copy in TCRdb shows in-frame clones only, minus some. Here the sample spans under 2.5 million clones, less than 95% being singletons. V gave up 4 bases and J gave up 4 bases; unmatched junction bases: 7. Germline values: CDR1 SGHTS, CDR2 YDEGEE. CDR3 length: 15 residues. The source of this sequence is a man between 18 and 35 years old in good health. Some clones in this sample may be carry-over from other donors' samples. Sequenced sample: naive CD4+ T cells from PBMCs. As to subset: CD45RA+ positively selected. This chain links TRBV5-8 with TRBJ2-5; TRBD1 matches 10 bases. Written as DNA, the CDR3 is TGTGCCAGCAGCGCAAGGACAGGGGGTGGAGAGACCCAGTACTTC. Its protein product is CASSARTGGGETQYF. Full variable domain (remainder filled in from reference TRBV5-8 and TRBJ2-5): EAGVTQSPTHLIKTRGQQATLRCSPISGHTSVYWYQQALGLGLQFLLWYDEGEERNRGNFPPRFSGRQFPNYSSELNVNALELEDSALYLCASSARTGGGETQYFGPGTRLLVL.